The clone carrying this T cell receptor beta chain was seen ten or more times. The target antigen is unknown. This specimen belongs to a study of T cells after posttransplantation cyclophosphamide. Overall study results and limits: Skin or GI-infiltrating T cells shared few TRB sequences with blood. Donor CD8+ memory clones often dominated recipient blood repertoires at later times. TRB clonality was highly associated with recipient CMV seropositivity and reactivation.

Generated by immunoSEQ multiplex PCR, the TCRdb table keeps only in-frame clones and is missing some. There are 30,000 to 35,000 clones in the sample, none observed a single time. This related bone marrow graft donor gave peripheral blood on the day of marrow donation. The sequenced sample consisted of PBMCs. The receptor was isolated from a woman aged 25 to 45 in good health and a related stem cell transplant donor.

The CDR3 region has the DNA TGTGCCAGCAGCTTACTGAGCGGGGTTAGTACGCAGTATTTT. This gives the protein CASSLLSGVSTQYF. The J gene is TRBJ2-3, the V gene TRBV7-9; 7 positions agree with TRBD2. Germline values: CDR1 SEHNR, CDR2 FQNEAQ (reference sequence). J gave up 8 bases and V 2 bases, and 7 bases lay outside the gene matches. The CDR3 has 14 amino acids.